This entry features one T cell receptor beta chain sequence. Its antigen remains undetermined. No much larger clonotype is one base removed from it; base qualities were not supplied. The method behind the library was the immunoSEQ multiplex PCR assay. TCRdb obtained this table from immuneACCESS and retained in-frame rearrangements with V and J assigned. These tables miss some clones; where compared with another copy, unresolved V genes account for less than half of the shortfall, and the remainder is unexplained. This sample comprises 75,000 to 100,000 clones, about 95% of them detected only once. In total, the top ten clones hold about 0.3% of the sample. The sample comes from a study of technical replicates of blood from a few donors listed by TCRdb under 2017. The junction carries 14 bases between V and J, which are trimmed by 2 bases and 0 bases respectively. The CDR3 covers 17 residues, taking in both the cysteine and the phenylalanine. Only the CDR3 portion is preserved as DNA: 51 bases, with reading frame beginning at the first base. The germline V gene sets CDR1 to LGHNA and CDR2 to YSLEER.

This TCR was sampled from a human donor in good health. Recombination joined TRBV4-3 with TRBJ1-3, with the identity of the D gene unclear. Sequenced input: T cells isolated from PBMCs. The DNA sequence is given as TGCGCCAGCAGCCAAATTAATGCCGGGAGCTCTGGAAACACCATATATTTT. This codes for CASSQINAGSSGNTIYF.